The 26 T cell receptor beta chains below all came from one sample that was sequenced in a study of blood T cell repertoires in COVID-19. Only in-frame clones appear in the TCRdb table, and some are missing; sequencing was by immunoSEQ multiplex PCR. The repertoire consists of fewer than 500,000 clones, with 70% to 90% occurring once and the leading ten covering almost 1.5%. Sequenced input: peripheral blood. All receptors derive from a woman aged 25 to 39 with active or convalescent COVID-19.

As DNA, the CDR3 is TGTGCTAGTGGTACCAGGCTCTATATCGCTGGAAACACCATATATTTT. This sequence encodes CASGTRLYIAGNTIYF. The V and J genes are TRBV12-5 and TRBJ1-3, with D unclear. The CDR3 runs 16 residues. V lost 5 bases and J 2 bases, leaving 16 bases between the germline ends. CDR1 and CDR2 from the germline V gene are LGHNT and FRNRAP.

V is TRBV19 and J is TRBJ2-7; possibly TRBD2 for D (7 bases). Deletions cut 3 bases from V and 3 bases from J, with 18 bases between. CDR3 length: 16 amino acids. CDR1 is LNHDA and CDR2 is SQIVND in the germline V gene (reference sequence). The CDR3 here is CASSIPGASGIYEQYF. The CDR3 DNA sequence: TGTGCCAGTAGTATCCCAGGGGCTAGCGGAATCTACGAGCAGTACTTC. The whole variable domain, filled in from reference TRBV19 and TRBJ2-7, reads DGGITQSPKYLFRKEGQNVTLSCEQNLNHDAMYWYRQDPGQGLRLIYYSQIVNDFQKGDIAEGYSVSREKKESFPLTVTSAQKNPTAFYLCASSIPGASGIYEQYFGPGTRLTVT.

J is TRBJ2-7 and V is TRBV18; no firm D call. The V and J ends lost 3 bases and 6 bases respectively, with 18 bases between them. The length of the CDR3 is 15 residues. The germline V gene encodes CDR1 KGHSH and CDR2 LQKENI. CDR3: CASSPPGSVYGEQYF. The CDR3 DNA follows: TGTGCCAGCTCACCCCCCGGGTCCGTCTACGGCGAGCAGTACTTC.

The V and J genes are TRBV2 and TRBJ2-1; no definite D call. V was shortened by 1 base and J by 0 bases, with 10 bases between the two germline ends. Germline V gene sequence: CDR1 SNHLY, CDR2 FYNNEI. The CDR3 covers 16 residues. The CDR3 DNA sequence: TGTGCCAGCAGTGAAGTCCCCCCCAGCTCCTACAATGAGCAGTTCTTC. This encodes CASSEVPPSSYNEQFF.

The chain has TRBV15 and TRBJ2-7; the match to TRBD2 covers 7 bases. The CDR3 contains 15 residues. J lost 0 bases, V lost 5 bases, and 7 bases had no gene match. Per the germline V gene, CDR1 is LNHNV and CDR2 is YYDKDF (reference sequence). CDR3 nucleotides: TGTGCCACCAGCGTTCAAAGCGGGGCCTCCTACGAGCAGTACTTC. Translated, it gives CATSVQSGASYEQYF.

This chain joins TRBV30 and TRBJ2-1; unclear D gene. V gave up 0 bases and J gave up 3 bases, with 3 bases separating them. This CDR3 spans 12 amino acids. In germline, CDR1 is GTSNPN, CDR2 SVGIG (reference sequence). The DNA of the CDR3 is TGTGCCTGGAGTGTACTCTACAATGAGCAGTTCTTC. It is translated as CAWSVLYNEQFF.

This chain uses TRBV24-1 with TRBJ1-2; a weak D match, TRBD1 (5 bases). The CDR3 is 11 residues long. The germline gives CDR1 KGHDR, CDR2 SFDVKD. The ends were cut back, 5 bases at V and 7 bases at J, with 7 bases in the middle. The CDR3 protein is CATSGGGGYTF. CDR3 DNA: TGTGCCACCAGTGGCGGGGGTGGCTACACCTTC.

The chain has TRBV11-3 and TRBJ2-1, with D perhaps matching TRBD1 (6 bases). The germline gives CDR1 SGHNT, CDR2 YENEEA. The V end lost 0 bases, the J end lost 4 bases, and 10 bases lay between the germline ends. This CDR3 is built from 15 residues. The CDR3 DNA reads TGTGCCAGCAGCTTAGATCAGGGGACATACAATGAGCAGTTCTTC. Amino acid sequence: CASSLDQGTYNEQFF.

This clone was seen once. The rearrangement uses TRBV5-6 and TRBJ1-5, with no clear D. Germline V lookup: CDR1 SGHDT, CDR2 YYEEEE. The CDR3 totals 13 residues. Trimming removed 0 bases from V and 8 bases from J, with 9 bases in between. CDR3 DNA sequence: TGTGCCAGCAGCTTGGGGGCTCCTGAGCCCCAGCATTTT. Translated: CASSLGAPEPQHF.

J is TRBJ2-3 and V is TRBV27; 7 bases align to TRBD2. This CDR3 comprises 16 residues. The germline V gene has CDR1 MNHEY and CDR2 SMNVEV (reference sequence). The ends lost 6 bases at V and 0 bases at J; junction bases unmatched: 9. The CDR3: CASSPLAVRSTDTQYF. The CDR3 nucleotides are TGTGCCAGCAGCCCGCTAGCGGTCAGGAGCACAGATACGCAGTATTTT.

V and J are TRBV4-1 and TRBJ2-2, with 11 bases aligning to TRBD1. The junction had 9 bases not matched to a gene; V was cut back by 1 base and J by 5 bases. This CDR3 comprises 18 residues. Germline CDR1 and CDR2: MGHRA and YSYEKL. Here the CDR3 reads CASSQVLDRGRLTGELFF. For the CDR3, the DNA is TGCGCCAGCAGCCAAGTATTGGACAGGGGGCGTCTAACCGGGGAGCTGTTTTTT.

The chain recombines TRBV29-1 with TRBJ2-3; weak D call: TRBD1 (5 bases). Germline values: CDR1 SQVTM, CDR2 ANQGSEA. Trimming took 6 bases from V and 2 from J, leaving 9 bases between them. The CDR3 loop spans 12 amino acids. CDR3 region: CSVAGFTDTQYF. The CDR3 DNA reads as TGCAGCGTAGCAGGGTTCACAGATACGCAGTATTTT.

This sequence joins TRBV19 and TRBJ1-1, with 7 bases that match TRBD1. CDR1 is LNHDA and CDR2 is SQIVND in the germline V gene (reference sequence). The CDR3 runs 14 residues. The junction had 7 bases not matched to a gene; V was cut back by 6 bases and J by 3 bases. The CDR3 sequence is CASRQGFSDTEAFF. The CDR3 DNA follows: TGTGCCAGTAGACAGGGGTTTTCGGACACTGAAGCTTTCTTT.

This clone has only a few counts. The chain couples TRBV2 to TRBJ1-3; TRBD1 matches at 7 bases. The J segment lost 4 bases and the V segment lost 3 bases, leaving 3 bases of the junction unmatched. The CDR3 runs to 14 residues. CDR1 is SNHLY and CDR2 is FYNNEI in the germline V gene. CDR3 sequence: CASSENRGGNTIYF. For the CDR3, the DNA is TGTGCCAGCAGTGAGAACAGGGGCGGAAACACCATATATTTT.

The chain couples TRBV9 to TRBJ2-3; D might be TRBD2 (6 bases). CDR1 and CDR2 from the germline V gene are SGDLS and YYNGEE. V was pared by 0 bases and J by 7 bases, with 18 bases between. The CDR3 spans 16 residues. Here the CDR3 reads CASSVASGGGLNTQYF. In DNA form, the CDR3 reads TGTGCCAGCAGCGTAGCTTCTGGGGGAGGATTGAATACGCAGTATTTT.

V usage is TRBV3-1 (or the pseudogene TRBV3-2) and J usage is TRBJ2-2; D might be TRBD2 (5 bases). Germline lookup yields CDR1 LGHDT and CDR2 YNNKEL (reference sequence). There are 15 residues in the CDR3. V lost 0 bases to trimming and J lost 3 bases, with 8 bases between them. CDR3 amino acids: CASSQERVDTGELFF. CDR3 bases: TGTGCCAGCAGCCAAGAGAGGGTCGACACCGGGGAGCTGTTTTTT.

The V call is TRBV3-1 (or the pseudogene TRBV3-2), the J call TRBJ2-3, with 8 positions matching TRBD1. Germline CDR1 reads LGHDT; CDR2 reads YNNKEL (reference sequence). The ends lost 0 bases at V and 1 base at J; junction bases unmatched: 6. The CDR3 consists of 17 residues. CDR3 amino acids: CASSQDIGTGGTDTQYF. The CDR3 nucleotides are TGTGCCAGCAGCCAAGATATCGGGACAGGAGGCACAGATACGCAGTATTTT.

The chain combines TRBV30 with TRBJ2-7, with TRBD1 identical over 7 bases. CDR3 length: 13 residues. Germline V lookup: CDR1 GTSNPN, CDR2 SVGIG (reference sequence). V dropped 5 bases and J dropped 1; count of bases not matched to a gene: 5. The CDR3 DNA is TGTGCCTGGTCTACGGGACAGTCCTACGAGCAGTACTTC. This codes for CAWSTGQSYEQYF.

The chain recombines TRBV11-1 with TRBJ2-1; TRBD2 agrees at 11 bases. The germline V gene has CDR1 SGHAT and CDR2 FQDESV (reference sequence). The length of the CDR3 is 15 residues. Unmatched junction bases numbered 2, after V lost 5 bases and J lost 2 bases. CDR3 nucleotide sequence: TGTGCCAGCAGCCATAGCGGGGGGGCCTACAATGAGCAGTTCTTC. Protein product: CASSHSGGAYNEQFF.

This clone has more than one count but fewer than ten. V is TRBV5-1 and J is TRBJ1-1; no firm D call. Germline V lookup: CDR1 SGHRS, CDR2 YFSETQ. V dropped 1 base and J dropped 3 bases, with 10 bases sitting between them. The CDR3 covers 14 residues. CDR3 loop: CASSLLASDTEAFF. The DNA of the CDR3 is TGCGCCAGCAGCTTGCTGGCCTCCGACACTGAAGCTTTCTTT. Filled out from reference TRBV5-1 and TRBJ1-1, the complete variable domain reads KAGVTQTPRYLIKTRGQQVTLSCSPISGHRSVSWYQQTPGQGLQFLFEYFSETQRNKGNFPGRFSGRQFSNSRSEMNVSTLELGDSALYLCASSLLASDTEAFFGQGTRLTVV.

This clone was seen a few times. This chain joins TRBV19 and TRBJ2-5; 8 bases align to TRBD1. Germline V gene sequence: CDR1 LNHDA, CDR2 SQIVND (reference sequence). This CDR3 contains 14 residues. J was trimmed by 4 bases and V by 10 bases; bases with no gene match: 11. The CDR3: CATRSRGQGETQYF. The CDR3 bases are TGTGCCACCAGAAGCAGGGGGCAGGGAGAGACCCAGTACTTC.

This chain uses TRBV7-9 with TRBJ2-7, with 8 nucleotides matching TRBD1. CDR3 size: 14 residues. Trimming took 5 bases from V and 6 from J; bases not matched to a gene: 9. Germline V gene lookup returns CDR1 SEHNR and CDR2 FQNEAQ (reference sequence). The CDR3 here is CASSPGQGSGEQYF. CDR3 in DNA: TGTGCCAGCAGCCCCGGACAGGGTTCTGGCGAGCAGTACTTC.

CDR3 coding DNA: TGTGCCATCAGTGGAGGACAGGTTTACGGCCAGTACTTC. It encodes CAISGGQVYGQYF. This chain joins TRBV10-3 and TRBJ2-5; 7 nucleotides align to TRBD1. Germline trimming cut 4 bases from V and 10 bases from J; bases unmatched to any gene: 9. The CDR3 is 13 residues long. Germline assignment: CDR1 ENHRY and CDR2 SYGVKD.

This chain joins TRBV27 and TRBJ2-7, with 8 bases identical to TRBD2. The V gene end was trimmed by 5 bases and the J gene end by 2 bases; junction bases not matched to a gene: 11. The germline gives CDR1 MNHEY, CDR2 SMNVEV (reference sequence). The CDR3 totals 16 residues. DNA for the CDR3: TGTGCCAGCAGTCTCTCAGGACTAGCTATTACCTACGAGCAGTACTTC. The encoded protein is CASSLSGLAITYEQYF.

The rearrangement joins TRBV3-1 (or the pseudogene TRBV3-2) to TRBJ2-3; D unclear. Germline assignment: CDR1 LGHDT and CDR2 YNNKEL (reference sequence). This CDR3 has 14 amino acids. V was shortened by 1 base and J by 6 bases, with 11 bases between the two germline ends. The chain's CDR3 is CASSQASFLDTQYF. CDR3 bases: TGTGCCAGCAGCCAAGCTTCGTTTCTGGATACGCAGTATTTT.

The V gene is TRBV5-1, the J gene TRBJ1-1; D might be TRBD1 (6 bases). The CDR3 sequence is 16 residues long. Trimming cost V 1 base and J 5 bases, with 18 bases left between them. Germline V gene lookup returns CDR1 SGHRS and CDR2 YFSETQ. CDR3 protein: CASSLNGGRETTEAFF. Here the CDR3 DNA reads TGCGCCAGCAGCTTGAATGGGGGCAGGGAAACGACTGAAGCTTTCTTT.